Reported below is one T cell receptor beta chain. The target antigen is unknown. Germline V gene sequence: CDR1 LNHNV, CDR2 YYDKDF (reference sequence). V lost 5 bases, J lost 9 bases, and 7 bases stayed unmatched. The CDR3 spans 14 residues. The sample comes from a study of cytomegalovirus exposure and HLA in healthy donors. Overall study findings and caveats: Judged likely to be a sequencing artifact was a cluster of highly shared sequence variants.

Primers included in the PCR were 60 Vbeta and 13 Jbeta primers. Sequencing used immunoSEQ multiplex PCR; TCRdb keeps in-frame clones, though not all of them. Of approximately 100,000 clones in the sample, 76% were seen once. The rearrangement uses TRBV15 and TRBJ1-4; 9 positions match TRBD1. Sequences were obtained from PBMCs. The sequence came from a woman aged 45-60 years in good health and CMV-seropositive. The CDR3 sequence is CATSPGTGRQKLFF. The CDR3 DNA reads as TGTGCCACCAGCCCCGGGACAGGGAGGCAAAAACTGTTTTTT.